This T cell receptor (beta chain) comes out of a study of blood T cell repertoires in COVID-19. Background on the study: Donors in the United States, Italy and Spain gave samples during acute or convalescent COVID-19.

Cohort 3 recovered donors had two negative PCRs, clearance, or symptom resolution. As handled by the study authors: Scientists estimated how many nucleated cells there were by amplifying reference gene primers. TCRdb's copy holds only in-frame clones and misses some; the assay was immunoSEQ multiplex PCR. Clonal size and the V and J genes are those of that table, whereas D and trimming came from the DNA. The sample contains roughly 200,000 clones, approximately 81% of which appear only once. Sequenced material: PBMCs or T cells enriched from blood (not recorded which). This clonotype was obtained from a man in his forties or fifties who had recovered from COVID-19.

The CDR3 sequence is CASSHGEQAQPQHF. CDR3 in DNA: TGTGCCAGCAGCCATGGGGAGCAGGCTCAGCCCCAGCATTTT. J is TRBJ1-5 and V is TRBV6-2 or TRBV6-3; D uncertain. The CDR3 is 14 amino acids. V was shortened by 6 bases and J by 6 bases, with 15 bases between the two germline ends. Germline CDR1 reads MNHEY; CDR2 reads SVGEGT.